The clone carrying this TCR beta chain was picked up one time. This table comes from immunoSEQ multiplex PCR, and its TCRdb copy is limited to in-frame clones, with some not included. The sample has roughly 200,000 clones; about 86% are singletons. This specimen belongs to a study of blood T cell repertoires in COVID-19. For the study at large: Acute-phase and convalescent COVID-19 samples originated in the United States, Italy and Spain.

The CDR3 has 13 residues. Germline V gives CDR1 SEHNR, CDR2 FQNEAQ (reference sequence). V gave up 6 bases and J gave up 4 bases; unmatched junction bases: 5. This rearrangement joins TRBV7-9 to TRBJ1-2, with 7 bases fitting TRBD1. This receptor was taken from a man younger than 30 with active or convalescent COVID-19. What was sequenced was peripheral blood. CDR3 sequence (DNA): TGTGCCAGCAGTTCGGGGACAGCCTATGGCTACACCTTC. Its translation is CASSSGTAYGYTF.